Listed here are 23 T cell receptor beta chains from one sample, sequenced in a study of cytomegalovirus exposure and HLA in healthy donors. Primers for the PCR totalled 60 Vbeta and 13 Jbeta. Sequencing was performed with immunoSEQ multiplex PCR; in TCRdb, only in-frame clones are kept and a portion is missing. Here the sample spans about 150,000 clones, approximately 77% being singletons. Sequences were obtained from PBMCs. These receptors originate from a middle-aged woman in good health and CMV-seronegative.

About this clone: A read error may produce the germline difference seen at one junction end. This CDR3 is also generated by other DNA sequences in the sample. The chain joins TRBV6-5 to TRBJ1-5; D is possibly TRBD1 (5 bases). The CDR3 has 12 amino acids. Germline CDR1 and CDR2: MNHEY and SVGAGI. The CDR3 sequence: CASRKGNQPQHF. CDR3 DNA sequence: TGTGCCAGCAGGAAGGGGAATCAGCCCCAGCACTTT.

This clone came up once. The chain is built from TRBV6-5 and TRBJ1-2, with 10 bases lining up with TRBD1. CDR1 and CDR2 from the germline V gene are MNHEY and SVGAGI. There are 15 residues in the CDR3. With 7 bases clipped from V and 8 bases from J, the junction kept 13 bases outside the gene matches. The DNA of the CDR3 is TGTGCCAGCACCTCCTGGGACAGGGGATTAGGGGGCTACACCTTC. It encodes CASTSWDRGLGGYTF.

The gene calls are TRBV5-4 and TRBJ1-4, with a possible D match to TRBD1 (5 bases). This CDR3 spans 17 amino acids. The germline CDR1 and CDR2 sequences are SGHNT and YYREEE (reference sequence). Trimming shortened V by 0 bases and J by 5 bases, and 17 bases separated the two germline ends. The CDR3 spells CASSLDFPAGQNEKLFF. The DNA for the CDR3 is TGTGCCAGCAGCTTGGATTTTCCGGCAGGACAAAATGAAAAACTGTTTTTT. The variable domain in full, completed from reference TRBV5-4 and TRBJ1-4, reads ETGVTQSPTHLIKTRGQQVTLRCSSQSGHNTVSWYQQALGQGPQFIFQYYREEENGRGNFPPRFSGLQFPNYSSELNVNALELDDSALYLCASSLDFPAGQNEKLFFGSGTQLSVL.

This clone was seen more than once but under ten times. The rearrangement links TRBV27 to TRBJ1-2; D perhaps matches TRBD1 (6 bases). CDR1 MNHEY and CDR2 SMNVEV come from the germline V gene (reference sequence). The CDR3 has 14 amino acids. Trimming removed 4 bases from V and 1 base from J, with 10 bases in between. The CDR3 spells CASSWGGLNYGYTF. CDR3 bases: TGTGCCAGCAGTTGGGGGGGGCTTAACTATGGCTACACCTTC.

This chain joins TRBV4-2 and TRBJ1-5; no clear D. CDR3 length: 15 amino acids. Germline V lookup: CDR1 LGHNA, CDR2 YNFKEQ. V lost 4 bases, J lost 0 bases, and 10 bases lay in between. The CDR3 coding sequence is TGTGCCAGCAGCCCCCACACAGATAGCAATCAGCCCCAGCATTTT. Protein product: CASSPHTDSNQPQHF.

This clone was detected once. This chain joins TRBV6-1 and TRBJ2-3; weak D call: TRBD2 (5 bases). Per the germline V gene, CDR1 is MNHNS and CDR2 is SASEGT. The CDR3 loop spans 19 amino acids. V lost 2 bases to trimming and J lost 5 bases, with 26 bases between them. The CDR3 DNA reads as TGTGCCAGCAGTGAATATGGGCACTTGAGGGTGACGAGGCAAGATACGCAGTATTTT. Amino acid sequence: CASSEYGHLRVTRQDTQYF.

Comments on this clone: This specimen includes other DNA sequences encoding the same CDR3. This chain links TRBV6-6 with TRBJ1-2; D unresolved. CDR3 length: 10 residues. Trimming left V 4 bases short and J 6 bases short, with 3 bases between. The germline gives CDR1 MNHNY, CDR2 SVGAGI (reference sequence). The CDR3 spells CASSSDGYTF. CDR3 DNA sequence: TGTGCCAGCAGTTCGGATGGCTACACCTTC.

The chain is built from TRBV14 and TRBJ2-2; maybe TRBD1 (6 bases). The CDR3 consists of 15 residues. In germline, CDR1 is SGHDN, CDR2 FVKESK. Trimming removed 4 bases from V and 3 bases from J, with 12 bases in between. The CDR3 loop is CASSPRDTYTGELFF. The CDR3 DNA sequence: TGTGCCAGCAGCCCCAGGGACACCTACACCGGGGAGCTGTTTTTT.

This clone was counted once. DNA for the CDR3: TGTGCCACCAGCAGATCCTCGAATCGGGACAGCAATTCAAGGTTGGGAGGCTACACCTTC. Its translation: CATSRSSNRDSNSRLGGYTF. The chain combines TRBV15 with TRBJ1-2; 7 bases align to TRBD1. This CDR3 is 20 amino acids long. Germline V CDR1 and CDR2: LNHNV, YYDKDF (reference sequence). V was clipped by 2 bases and J by 8 bases; unmatched bases: 26.

This CDR3 reads CATSGGQVEAFF. CDR3 bases: TGTGCCACCAGCGGAGGACAGGTGGAGGCTTTCTTT. V and J are TRBV15 and TRBJ1-1; the match to TRBD1 covers 7 bases. This CDR3 has 12 amino acids. CDR1 and CDR2 (germline): LNHNV, YYDKDF (reference sequence). Trimming at V came to 5 bases and at J to 11 bases, leaving 8 bases not matched to a gene.

V and J are TRBV30 and TRBJ1-5; D is perhaps TRBD1 (5 bases). The V and J ends lost 2 bases and 4 bases respectively, with 9 bases between them. Germline CDR1 GTSNPN, CDR2 SVGIG (reference sequence). The CDR3 spans 13 residues. Written as DNA, the CDR3 is TGTGCCTGGAGTTGGGGGAGGAATCAGCCCCAGCATTTT. The encoded protein is CAWSWGRNQPQHF.

This chain connects TRBV6-1 to TRBJ2-7, with D tentatively TRBD1 (5 bases). CDR1 and CDR2 from the germline V gene are MNHNS and SASEGT. This CDR3 region has 12 residues. The V and J ends lost 8 bases and 3 bases respectively, with 11 bases between them. This CDR3 reads CASGARYYEQYF. The CDR3 DNA follows: TGTGCCAGCGGGGCCAGATACTACGAGCAGTACTTC.

This rearrangement joins TRBV14 to TRBJ2-3; unclear D gene. The germline V and J ends were trimmed by 1 base and 3 bases, with 17 bases remaining between them. The CDR3 extends over 17 amino acids. The germline V gene encodes CDR1 SGHDN and CDR2 FVKESK. CDR3 nucleotides: TGTGCCAGCAGCCAAGTTTTGAGTTTAGGAGAAACAGATACGCAGTATTTT. It yields the protein CASSQVLSLGETDTQYF.

V is TRBV19 and J is TRBJ1-1; perhaps TRBD1 as D (6 bases). V gave up 6 bases and J gave up 1 base, with 9 bases separating them. This CDR3 has 13 amino acids. Germline values: CDR1 LNHDA, CDR2 SQIVND (reference sequence). CDR3 coding DNA: TGTGCCAGTAGCAAACAGGGGAACACTGAAGCTTTCTTT. Protein: CASSKQGNTEAFF.

The J gene is TRBJ1-1, the V gene TRBV11-2, with D uncertain. The CDR3 has 15 residues. Germline CDR1 SGHAT, CDR2 FQNNGV. The V and J ends lost 1 base and 3 bases respectively, with 12 bases between them. CDR3 bases: TGTGCCAGCAGCTTAGCCCCGTTTCGGGACACTGAAGCTTTCTTT. Protein product: CASSLAPFRDTEAFF.

The genes are TRBV5-6 and TRBJ1-4; D ambiguous. The V end was cut by 4 bases, the J end by 5 bases, with 9 bases between. Germline loops: CDR1 SGHDT, CDR2 YYEEEE. The CDR3 consists of 13 residues. The CDR3 loop is CASSPRRNEKLFF. In DNA, the CDR3 is TGTGCCAGCAGCCCCAGGAGGAATGAAAAACTGTTTTTT.

This chain links TRBV9 with TRBJ1-6; possibly TRBD1 for D (5 bases). The germline gives CDR1 SGDLS, CDR2 YYNGEE. V was pared by 0 bases and J by 7 bases, with 5 bases between. The CDR3 has 13 amino acids. The CDR3 loop is CASSVGQNSPLHF. The CDR3 DNA reads as TGTGCCAGCAGCGTAGGACAGAATTCACCCCTCCACTTT.

This chain joins TRBV20-1 and TRBJ2-7; 9 nucleotides align to TRBD1. Germline CDR1 is DFQATT and CDR2 is SNEGSKA (reference sequence). The J segment lost 9 bases and the V segment lost 5 bases, leaving 5 bases of the junction unmatched. This CDR3 has 11 residues. CDR3 region: CSAGRQGVQYF. The CDR3, as DNA: TGCAGTGCTGGCCGACAGGGGGTGCAGTACTTC.

The rearrangement uses TRBV6-6 and TRBJ2-1; tentatively, D is TRBD2 (6 bases). This CDR3 is 16 amino acids long. Germline V gene sequence: CDR1 MNHNY, CDR2 SVGAGI (reference sequence). V lost 5 bases and J 5 bases, leaving 19 bases between the germline ends. CDR3 residues: CASSLTSPAGHNEQFF. The CDR3, as DNA: TGTGCCAGCAGTCTCACTAGCCCGGCAGGACACAATGAGCAGTTCTTC.

The chain joins TRBV28 to TRBJ1-4; D not resolved. Trimming removed 5 bases at V and 0 bases at J, with 13 bases between. Germline lookup yields CDR1 MDHEN and CDR2 SYDVKM. The CDR3 length is 16 residues. DNA of the CDR3: TGTGCCAGCAGTGGCGGTTTAGGTGCAACTAATGAAAAACTGTTTTTT. It translates to CASSGGLGATNEKLFF.

The chain couples TRBV29-1 to TRBJ2-7, with 8 bases aligning to TRBD1. The CDR3 is 12 amino acids. V shed 2 bases and J 12 bases; nucleotides not matched to a gene: 9. The germline CDR1 and CDR2 sequences are SQVTM and ANQGSEA. The CDR3: CSVETGGNTRYF. In DNA form, the CDR3 reads TGCAGCGTTGAAACAGGGGGGAATACTCGGTACTTC.

V usage is TRBV28 and J usage is TRBJ2-7; maybe TRBD1 (6 bases). Germline CDR1 MDHEN, CDR2 SYDVKM. V was cut by 6 bases and J by 4 bases, with 10 bases left in between. The CDR3 length is 12 residues. The CDR3 loop reads CASSVQGYEQYF. In nucleotides, the CDR3 is TGTGCCAGCAGCGTCCAGGGGTACGAGCAGTACTTC.

A note on this clone: The junction differs from germline at one of its ends, possibly a read error. CDR3: CASSLLETGTF. As DNA, the CDR3 is TGTGCCAGCAGCTTGCTCGAGACAGGGACTTTT. This sequence joins TRBV11-2 and TRBJ1-1; 7 bases match TRBD1. CDR1 is SGHAT and CDR2 is FQNNGV in the germline V gene. CDR3 length: 11 amino acids.